A single sample gave rise to the 16 T cell receptor beta chains below, sequenced in a study of blood T cell repertoires in COVID-19. Measured with immunoSEQ multiplex PCR; TCRdb has only the in-frame clones, and not every one. The table includes roughly 250,000 clones, over 80% detected once. Sequencing was done on a sample of PBMCs or T cells enriched from blood (not recorded which). These receptor sequences come from a woman under 30 who had recovered from COVID-19.

The J gene is TRBJ1-5, the V gene TRBV6-5; perhaps TRBD1 as D (6 bases). The CDR3 covers 15 residues. Trimming left V 5 bases short and J 2 bases short, with 13 bases between. The germline V gene encodes CDR1 MNHEY and CDR2 SVGAGI. CDR3 sequence: CASSTGRAGNQPQHF. The CDR3 DNA follows: TGTGCCAGCAGTACAGGGAGGGCGGGCAATCAGCCCCAGCATTTT.

The chain employs TRBV7-2 and TRBJ2-7; the match to TRBD1 covers 7 bases. The CDR3 contains 14 residues. Germline values: CDR1 SGHTA, CDR2 FQGNSA. The V segment lost 7 bases and the J segment 1 base; nucleotides outside the gene matches: 7. CDR3 protein: CASNRDRLSYEQYF. CDR3 DNA: TGTGCCAGCAACCGGGACAGACTATCCTACGAGCAGTACTTC. Supplemented by reference TRBV7-2 and TRBJ2-7, the full variable domain reads GAGVSQSPSNKVTEKGKDVELRCDPISGHTALYWYRQSLGQGLEFLIYFQGNSAPDKSGLPSDRFSAERTGGSVSTLTIQRTQQEDSAVYLCASNRDRLSYEQYFGPGTRLTVT.

The gene calls are TRBV7-8 and TRBJ2-2; D remains ambiguous. V lost 5 bases and J 4 bases, leaving 14 bases between the germline ends. This CDR3 region has 15 residues. Germline loops: CDR1 SGHVS, CDR2 FQNEAQ. The CDR3 nucleotides are TGTGCCAGCAGCCAATCTCCAGGTATCACCGGGGAGCTGTTTTTT. Its protein is CASSQSPGITGELFF. Full variable domain (outside the CDR3, taken from reference TRBV7-8 and TRBJ2-2): GAGVSQSPRYKVAKRGQDVALRCDPISGHVSLFWYQQALGQGPEFLTYFQNEAQLDKSGLPSDRFFAERPEGSVSTLKIQRTQQEDSAVYLCASSQSPGITGELFFGEGSRLTVL.

The V and J genes are TRBV7-2 and TRBJ2-7; D possibly corresponds to TRBD2 (6 bases). The length of the CDR3 is 14 residues. V lost 9 bases to trimming and J lost 0 bases, with 15 bases between them. Germline CDR1 is SGHTA and CDR2 is FQGNSA. The CDR3 protein is CASSGDSFSYEQYF. The CDR3 bases are TGTGCCAGTTCCGGGGACTCCTTCTCCTACGAGCAGTACTTC.

The chain recombines TRBV24-1 with TRBJ1-1; TRBD1 is a possible D gene (5 bases). Trimming removed 5 bases at V and 7 bases at J, with 13 bases between. Germline values: CDR1 KGHDR, CDR2 SFDVKD. This CDR3 is 13 amino acids long. CDR3 nucleotide sequence: TGTGCCACCAGTGCCATGGGAGGGGATGAAGCTTTCTTT. Protein: CATSAMGGDEAFF.

The V and J genes are TRBV5-1 and TRBJ2-1; TRBD2 aligns across 12 bases. CDR3 size: 18 residues. V trimming: 4 bases; J trimming: 0 bases; junction bases outside the gene matches: 8. Germline values: CDR1 SGHRS, CDR2 YFSETQ. The CDR3 sequence: CASSLGLAGMSSYNEQFF. The CDR3 DNA follows: TGCGCCAGCAGCCTGGGACTAGCGGGTATGAGCTCCTACAATGAGCAGTTCTTC.

V is TRBV19 and J is TRBJ1-2; TRBD1 might be the D (5 bases). Deletions cut 4 bases from V and 3 bases from J, with 15 bases between. CDR1 and CDR2 (germline): LNHDA, SQIVND (reference sequence). This CDR3 contains 15 residues. DNA of the CDR3: TGTGCCAGTAGTACGCCGGGACTGATCGACTATGGCTACACCTTC. Translating it yields CASSTPGLIDYGYTF.

The chain is built from TRBV19 and TRBJ2-1; the match to TRBD2 covers 13 bases. V lost 7 bases to trimming and J lost 4 bases; unmatched junction nucleotides: 10. CDR1 is LNHDA, CDR2 SQIVND, per germline (reference sequence). The CDR3 has 17 amino acids. The CDR3 nucleotides are TGTGCCAGTACAGCTTGGACTAGCGGGAGAGGGTACAATGAGCAGTTCTTC. Its translation is CASTAWTSGRGYNEQFF.

J is TRBJ1-5 and V is TRBV5-8; a weak D match, TRBD1 (6 bases). The CDR3 is made up of 16 amino acids. Germline V CDR1 and CDR2: SGHTS, YDEGEE. Trimming took 2 bases from V and 4 from J, leaving 16 bases between them. For the CDR3, the DNA is TGTGCCAGCAGCTTTAACGGGGGGGCGTGGAATCAGCCCCAGCATTTT. This translates into CASSFNGGAWNQPQHF.

The rearrangement uses TRBV18 and TRBJ2-3; D possibly corresponds to TRBD2 (5 bases). CDR1 is KGHSH, CDR2 LQKENI, per germline. The CDR3 sequence is 14 residues long. V was clipped by 1 base and J by 6 bases, with 11 bases between them. The CDR3 DNA is TGTGCCAGCTCACCACGAACTAGAGAGGATACGCAGTATTTT. Its protein is CASSPRTREDTQYF.

The genes are TRBV7-9 and TRBJ2-5; D perhaps matches TRBD2 (6 bases). V was cut by 5 bases and J by 4 bases, with 14 bases left in between. CDR3 length: 14 amino acids. CDR1 SEHNR and CDR2 FQNEAQ come from the germline V gene (reference sequence). The CDR3 nucleotides read TGTGCCAGCAGCAACGGACTAATGAGAGAGACCCAGTACTTC. As protein: CASSNGLMRETQYF.

The chain has TRBV19 and TRBJ1-6, with TRBD1 as a possible D gene (5 bases). This CDR3 comprises 17 residues. The germline CDR1 and CDR2 sequences are LNHDA and SQIVND (reference sequence). Trimming cost V 2 bases and J 7 bases, with 18 bases left between them. Written as DNA, the CDR3 is TGTGCCAGTAGTATAACTCCTAGGGGTCTGGGGAATTCACCCCTCCACTTT. Translating gives CASSITPRGLGNSPLHF.

V usage is TRBV3-1 (or the pseudogene TRBV3-2) and J usage is TRBJ2-7, with D possibly matching TRBD2 (5 bases). Germline values: CDR1 LGHDT, CDR2 YNNKEL (reference sequence). The CDR3 consists of 14 residues. V dropped 2 bases and J dropped 7 bases, with 15 bases sitting between them. The chain's CDR3 is CASSQTGAGVEQYF. CDR3 bases: TGTGCCAGCAGCCAAACCGGCGCGGGCGTGGAGCAGTACTTC.

The count of this clone is one. The rearrangement uses TRBV4-1 and TRBJ1-2; the D is unclear. CDR3 length: 14 residues. Germline V lookup: CDR1 MGHRA, CDR2 YSYEKL. V gave up 3 bases and J gave up 4 bases, with 12 bases separating them. This chain's CDR3 is CASSQSEGGYGYTF. CDR3 coding DNA: TGCGCCAGCAGCCAGTCGGAGGGAGGCTATGGCTACACCTTC.

Here the CDR3 DNA reads TGTGCCAGCAGTTTATTCGAGGGTAGCCCCTTTAATCAGCCCCAGCATTTT. This translates into CASSLFEGSPFNQPQHF. The chain couples TRBV28 to TRBJ1-5; D call uncertain. The CDR3 length is 17 residues. Germline V CDR1 and CDR2: MDHEN, SYDVKM. Trimming cost V 1 base and J 4 bases, with 17 bases left between them.

CDR3 protein: CASSLLRGEKLFF. In DNA form, the CDR3 reads TGTGCCAGCAGCTTATTAAGGGGTGAAAAACTGTTTTTT. The rearrangement uses TRBV5-4 and TRBJ1-4; D possibly corresponds to TRBD1 (5 bases). Germline lookup yields CDR1 SGHNT and CDR2 YYREEE (reference sequence). This CDR3 spans 13 amino acids. V dropped 2 bases and J dropped 7 bases, with 9 bases sitting between them.